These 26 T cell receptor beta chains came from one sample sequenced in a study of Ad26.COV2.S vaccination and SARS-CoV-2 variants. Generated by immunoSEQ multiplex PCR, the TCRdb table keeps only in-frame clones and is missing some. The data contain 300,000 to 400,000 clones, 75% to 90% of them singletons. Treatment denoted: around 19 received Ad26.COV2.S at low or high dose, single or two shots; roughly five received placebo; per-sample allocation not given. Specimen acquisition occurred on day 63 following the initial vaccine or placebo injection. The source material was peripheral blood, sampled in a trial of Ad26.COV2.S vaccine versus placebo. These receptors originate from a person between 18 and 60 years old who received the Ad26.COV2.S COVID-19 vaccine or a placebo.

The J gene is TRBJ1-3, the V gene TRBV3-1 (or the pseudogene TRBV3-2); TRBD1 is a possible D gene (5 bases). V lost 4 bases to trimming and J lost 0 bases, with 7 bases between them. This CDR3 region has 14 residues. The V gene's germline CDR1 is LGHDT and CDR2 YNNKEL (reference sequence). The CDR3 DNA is TGTGCCAGCAGCCTGACAGACTCTGGAAACACCATATATTTT. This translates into CASSLTDSGNTIYF.

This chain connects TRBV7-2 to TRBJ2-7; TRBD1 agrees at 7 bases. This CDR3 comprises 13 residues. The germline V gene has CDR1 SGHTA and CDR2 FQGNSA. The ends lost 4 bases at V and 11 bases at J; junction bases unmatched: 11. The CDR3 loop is CASSSSRDSRKYF. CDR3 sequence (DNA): TGTGCCAGCAGCTCGTCCCGGGACAGTAGAAAGTACTTC. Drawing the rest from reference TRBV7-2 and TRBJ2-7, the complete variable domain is GAGVSQSPSNKVTEKGKDVELRCDPISGHTALYWYRQSLGQGLEFLIYFQGNSAPDKSGLPSDRFSAERTGGSVSTLTIQRTQQEDSAVYLCASSSSRDSRKYFGPGTRLTVT.

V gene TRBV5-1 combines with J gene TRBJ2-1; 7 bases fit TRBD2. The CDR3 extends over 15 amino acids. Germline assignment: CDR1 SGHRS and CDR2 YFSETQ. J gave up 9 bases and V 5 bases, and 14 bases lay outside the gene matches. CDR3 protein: CASSSSGQTSGEQFF. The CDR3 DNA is TGCGCCAGCAGTTCTAGCGGACAAACTTCTGGTGAGCAGTTCTTC.

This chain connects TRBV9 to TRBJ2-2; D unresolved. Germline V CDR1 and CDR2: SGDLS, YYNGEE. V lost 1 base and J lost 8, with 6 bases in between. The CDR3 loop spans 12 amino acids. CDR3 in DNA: TGTGCCAGCAGCGTAACAAGAGGGGAGCTGTTTTTT. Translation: CASSVTRGELFF.

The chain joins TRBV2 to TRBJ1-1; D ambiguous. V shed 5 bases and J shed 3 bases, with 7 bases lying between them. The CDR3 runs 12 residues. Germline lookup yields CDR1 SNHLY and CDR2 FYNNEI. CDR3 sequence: CASSTRDTEAFF. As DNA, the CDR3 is TGTGCCAGCAGTACCCGGGACACTGAAGCTTTCTTT.

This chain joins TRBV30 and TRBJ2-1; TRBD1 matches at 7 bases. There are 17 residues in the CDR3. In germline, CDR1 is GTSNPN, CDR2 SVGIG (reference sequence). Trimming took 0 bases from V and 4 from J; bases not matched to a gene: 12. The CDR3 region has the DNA TGTGCCTGGAGTGTACTAGGAGAGACAGGGAGATACAATGAGCAGTTCTTC. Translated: CAWSVLGETGRYNEQFF.

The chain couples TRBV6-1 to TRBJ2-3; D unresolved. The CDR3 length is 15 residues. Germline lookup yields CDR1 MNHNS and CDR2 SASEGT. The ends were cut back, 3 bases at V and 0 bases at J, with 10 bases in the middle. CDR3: CASSDRPASTDTQYF. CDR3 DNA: TGTGCCAGCAGTGATAGGCCGGCTAGCACAGATACGCAGTATTTT.

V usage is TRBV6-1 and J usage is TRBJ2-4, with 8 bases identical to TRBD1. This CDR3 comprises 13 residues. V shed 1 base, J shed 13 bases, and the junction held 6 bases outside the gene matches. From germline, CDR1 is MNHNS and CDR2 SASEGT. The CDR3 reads CASSEGWQGAQYF. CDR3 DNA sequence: TGTGCCAGCAGTGAAGGGTGGCAGGGGGCCCAGTACTTC.

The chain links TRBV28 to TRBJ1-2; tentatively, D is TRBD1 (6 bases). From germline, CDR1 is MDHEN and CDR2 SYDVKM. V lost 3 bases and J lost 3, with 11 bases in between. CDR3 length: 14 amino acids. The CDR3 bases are TGTGCCAGCAGTTTGGTCGGGGGCGACTATGGCTACACCTTC. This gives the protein CASSLVGGDYGYTF.

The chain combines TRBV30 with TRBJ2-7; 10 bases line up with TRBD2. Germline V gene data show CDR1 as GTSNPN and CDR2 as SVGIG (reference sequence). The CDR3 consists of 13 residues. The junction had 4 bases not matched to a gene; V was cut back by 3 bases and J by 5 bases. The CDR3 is CAWRHTSGNEQYF. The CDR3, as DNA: TGTGCCTGGAGACACACTAGCGGGAACGAGCAGTACTTC.

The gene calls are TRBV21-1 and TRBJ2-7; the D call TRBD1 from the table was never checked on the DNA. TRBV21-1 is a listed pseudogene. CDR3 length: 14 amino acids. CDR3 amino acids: CASSHWDTAYEQYF. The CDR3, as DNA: TGTGCCAGCAGCCATTGGGACACGGCCTACGAGCAGTACTTC.

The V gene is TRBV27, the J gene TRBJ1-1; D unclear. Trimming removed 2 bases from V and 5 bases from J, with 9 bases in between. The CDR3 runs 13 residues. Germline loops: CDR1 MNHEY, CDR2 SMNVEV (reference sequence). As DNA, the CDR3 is TGTGCCAGCAGTTTAGTCGTAAATACTGAAGCTTTCTTT. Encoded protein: CASSLVVNTEAFF.

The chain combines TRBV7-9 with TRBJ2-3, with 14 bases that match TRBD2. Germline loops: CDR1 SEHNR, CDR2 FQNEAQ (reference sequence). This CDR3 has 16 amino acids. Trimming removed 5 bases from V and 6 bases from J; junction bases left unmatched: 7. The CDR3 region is CASSPGLAGVGDTQYF. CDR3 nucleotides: TGTGCCAGCAGCCCGGGACTAGCGGGAGTAGGCGATACGCAGTATTTT.

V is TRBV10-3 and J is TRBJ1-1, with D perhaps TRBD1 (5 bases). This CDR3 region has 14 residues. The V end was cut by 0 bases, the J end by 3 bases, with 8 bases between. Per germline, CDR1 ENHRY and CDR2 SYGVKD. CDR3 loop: CAISESTGDTEAFF. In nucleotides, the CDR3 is TGTGCCATCAGTGAGTCGACGGGGGACACTGAAGCTTTCTTT.

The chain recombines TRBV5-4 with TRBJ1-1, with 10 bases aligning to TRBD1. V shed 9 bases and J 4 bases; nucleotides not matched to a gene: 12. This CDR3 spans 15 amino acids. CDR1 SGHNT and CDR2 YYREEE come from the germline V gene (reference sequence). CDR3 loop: CAIRAPGTGATEAFF. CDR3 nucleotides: TGTGCCATCAGAGCCCCGGGGACAGGGGCCACTGAAGCTTTCTTT. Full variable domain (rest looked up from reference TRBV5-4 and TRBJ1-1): ETGVTQSPTHLIKTRGQQVTLRCSSQSGHNTVSWYQQALGQGPQFIFQYYREEENGRGNFPPRFSGLQFPNYSSELNVNALELDDSALYLCAIRAPGTGATEAFFGQGTRLTVV.

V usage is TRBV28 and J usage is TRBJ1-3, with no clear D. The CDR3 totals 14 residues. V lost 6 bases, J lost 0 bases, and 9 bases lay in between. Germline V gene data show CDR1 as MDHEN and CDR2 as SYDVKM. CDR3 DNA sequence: TGTGCCAGCAGAGACTGGCCCTCTGGAAACACCATATATTTT. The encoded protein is CASRDWPSGNTIYF.

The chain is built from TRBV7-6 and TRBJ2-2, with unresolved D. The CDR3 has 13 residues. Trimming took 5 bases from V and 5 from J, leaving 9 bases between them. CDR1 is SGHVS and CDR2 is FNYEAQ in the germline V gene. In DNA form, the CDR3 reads TGTGCCAGCAGCCCCGGCCCTACCGGGGAGCTGTTTTTT. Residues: CASSPGPTGELFF.

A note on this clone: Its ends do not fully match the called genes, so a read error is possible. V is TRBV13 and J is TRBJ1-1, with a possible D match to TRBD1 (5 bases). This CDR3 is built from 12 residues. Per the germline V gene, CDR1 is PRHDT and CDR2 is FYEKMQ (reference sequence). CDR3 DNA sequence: TGTGCCAGCAGCCTAGGGACTACTGAAGCTTTCTTT. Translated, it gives CASSLGTTEAFF. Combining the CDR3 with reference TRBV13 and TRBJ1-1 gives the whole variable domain AAGVIQSPRHLIKEKRETATLKCYPIPRHDTVYWYQQGPGQDPQFLISFYEKMQSDKGSIPDRFSAQQFSDYHSELNMSSLELGDSALYFCASSLGTTEAFFGQGTRLTVV.

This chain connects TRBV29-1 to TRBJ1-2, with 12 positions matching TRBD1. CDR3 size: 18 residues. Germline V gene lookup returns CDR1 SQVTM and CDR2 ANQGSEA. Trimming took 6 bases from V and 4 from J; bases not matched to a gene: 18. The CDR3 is CSVTILPGQGAGAYGYTF. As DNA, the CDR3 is TGCAGCGTGACTATTCTACCGGGACAGGGGGCTGGGGCCTATGGCTACACCTTC.

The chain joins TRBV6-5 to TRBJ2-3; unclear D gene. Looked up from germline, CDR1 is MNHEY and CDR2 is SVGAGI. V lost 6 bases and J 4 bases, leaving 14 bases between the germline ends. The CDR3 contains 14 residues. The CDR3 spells CASRPGLRPDTQYF. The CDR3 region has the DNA TGTGCCAGCAGGCCCGGGCTGCGCCCAGATACGCAGTATTTT.

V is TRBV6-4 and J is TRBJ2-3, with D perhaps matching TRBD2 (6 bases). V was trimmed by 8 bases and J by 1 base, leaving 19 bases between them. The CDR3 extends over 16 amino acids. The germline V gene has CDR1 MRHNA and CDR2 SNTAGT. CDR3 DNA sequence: TGTGCCAGCGCTCTCCATGGGGACTCGCGCACAGATACGCAGTATTTT. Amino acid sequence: CASALHGDSRTDTQYF.

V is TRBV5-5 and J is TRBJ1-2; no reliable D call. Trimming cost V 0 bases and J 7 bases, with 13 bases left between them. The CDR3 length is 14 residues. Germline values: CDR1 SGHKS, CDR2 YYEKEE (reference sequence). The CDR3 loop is CASSLGGEVGGYTF. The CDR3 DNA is TGTGCCAGCAGCTTGGGTGGGGAAGTAGGTGGCTACACCTTC.

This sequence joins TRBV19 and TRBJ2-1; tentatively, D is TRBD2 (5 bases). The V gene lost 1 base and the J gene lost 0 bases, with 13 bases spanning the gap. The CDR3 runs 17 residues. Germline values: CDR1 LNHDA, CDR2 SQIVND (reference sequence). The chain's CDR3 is CASSIGGWGSSYNEQFF. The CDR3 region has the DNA TGTGCCAGTAGTATAGGAGGGTGGGGAAGCTCCTACAATGAGCAGTTCTTC.

Written as DNA, the CDR3 is TGTGCCAGCAGCTGGACTACAGGGGTTGGTTCACCCCTCCACTTT. Amino acids: CASSWTTGVGSPLHF. The chain couples TRBV6-2 or TRBV6-3 to TRBJ1-6; 7 nucleotides match TRBD1. This CDR3 region has 15 residues. V shed 6 bases, J shed 9 bases, and the junction held 11 bases outside the gene matches. Germline V lookup: CDR1 MNHEY, CDR2 SVGEGT.

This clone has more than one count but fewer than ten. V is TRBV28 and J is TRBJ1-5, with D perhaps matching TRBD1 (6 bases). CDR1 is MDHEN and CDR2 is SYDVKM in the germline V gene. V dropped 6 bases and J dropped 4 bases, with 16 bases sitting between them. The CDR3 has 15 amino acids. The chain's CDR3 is CASRDARTANQPQHF. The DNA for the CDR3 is TGTGCCAGCAGGGACGCGCGGACAGCTAATCAGCCCCAGCATTTT. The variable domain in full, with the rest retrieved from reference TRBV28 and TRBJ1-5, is DVKVTQSSRYLVKRTGEKVFLECVQDMDHENMFWYRQDPGLGLRLIYFSYDVKMKEKGDIPEGYSVSREKKERFSLILESASTNQTSMYLCASRDARTANQPQHFGDGTRLSIL.

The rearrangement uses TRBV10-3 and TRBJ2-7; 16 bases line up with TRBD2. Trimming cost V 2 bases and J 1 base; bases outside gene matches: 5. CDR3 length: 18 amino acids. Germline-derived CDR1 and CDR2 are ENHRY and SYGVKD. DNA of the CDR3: TGTGCCATCAGTGAGCCGGGACTAGCGGGGGGGCCATCCTACGAGCAGTACTTC. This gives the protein CAISEPGLAGGPSYEQYF.